One sample yielded the 14 T cell receptor beta chains listed below, sequenced in a study of cytomegalovirus exposure and HLA in healthy donors. Primers for the PCR totalled 60 Vbeta and 13 Jbeta. Here immunoSEQ multiplex PCR was the method, and the copy in TCRdb shows in-frame clones only, minus some. The table includes roughly 100,000 clones, approximately 76% detected once. The sample taken for sequencing was PBMCs. The receptors come from a man aged 40-49 years in good health and CMV-seronegative.

The rearrangement uses TRBV5-6 and TRBJ2-3; D is possibly TRBD1 (6 bases). The germline CDR1 and CDR2 sequences are SGHDT and YYEEEE. Trimming stripped 3 bases from V and 0 bases from J, with 17 bases between. The CDR3 totals 17 residues. CDR3 residues: CASSWVGGGLSTDTQYF. The DNA of the CDR3 is TGTGCCAGCAGCTGGGTTGGGGGCGGTTTAAGCACAGATACGCAGTATTTT.

The rearrangement joins TRBV7-2 to TRBJ1-2, with unresolved D. Trimming cost V 2 bases and J 3 bases, with 13 bases left between them. Per the germline V gene, CDR1 is SGHTA and CDR2 is FQGNSA. The CDR3 contains 15 residues. The DNA for the CDR3 is TGTGCCAGCAGCTTACCCTTCTGGGCAGACTATGGCTACACCTTC. Residues: CASSLPFWADYGYTF.

The chain joins TRBV10-2 to TRBJ2-5; 8 bases are shared with TRBD2. Germline assignment: CDR1 WSHSY and CDR2 SAAADI. The V segment lost 6 bases and the J segment 3 bases; nucleotides outside the gene matches: 9. The CDR3 is 15 residues long. CDR3 protein: CASSLSGAGEETQYF. DNA of the CDR3: TGCGCCAGCAGCCTTAGCGGGGCTGGGGAAGAGACCCAGTACTTC.

In its sample, this clone was seen a few times. The chain uses TRBV7-2 and TRBJ1-2; no definite D call. The CDR3 extends over 12 amino acids. CDR1 SGHTA and CDR2 FQGNSA come from the germline V gene. V was trimmed by 2 bases and J by 7 bases, leaving 8 bases between them. DNA of the CDR3: TGTGCCAGCAGCTTAAATCAGGCTGGCTACACCTTC. The encoded protein is CASSLNQAGYTF.

This clone was counted a single time. The V call is TRBV2, the J call TRBJ2-5; 7 bases map to TRBD1. CDR3 length: 16 amino acids. The germline CDR1 and CDR2 sequences are SNHLY and FYNNEI. Trimming removed 6 bases from V and 1 base from J; junction bases left unmatched: 11. CDR3 bases: TGTGCCAGCAGGAGCGGAAAGGGGGCAACCCAAGAGACCCAGTACTTC. This translates into CASRSGKGATQETQYF.

The CDR3 loop reads CASSAGLKGGATDTQYF. The CDR3 region has the DNA TGTGCCAGCAGCGCCGGACTGAAAGGGGGGGCTACAGATACGCAGTATTTT. This chain connects TRBV9 to TRBJ2-3, with D tentatively TRBD2 (7 bases). V lost 3 bases to trimming and J lost 3 bases, with 20 bases between them. Germline CDR1 SGDLS, CDR2 YYNGEE. This CDR3 spans 17 amino acids.

This chain connects TRBV18 to TRBJ1-6, with TRBD1 matching over 8 bases. V lost 3 bases and J lost 7; bases outside the gene matches: 11. The germline gives CDR1 KGHSH, CDR2 LQKENI. The CDR3 is 17 amino acids. The CDR3 DNA follows: TGTGCCAGCTCACCCCGGGACAGGTTTTCACCGAATTCACCCCTCCACTTT. This sequence encodes CASSPRDRFSPNSPLHF.

The chain couples TRBV5-1 to TRBJ1-2; TRBD1 is a possible D gene (6 bases). CDR3 length: 15 amino acids. CDR1 and CDR2 (germline): SGHRS, YFSETQ. V lost 1 base and J lost 9, with 19 bases in between. The CDR3 protein is CASSLIQGGITSYTF. CDR3 DNA: TGCGCCAGCAGCTTGATACAGGGCGGTATTACGAGCTACACCTTC. The complete variable domain, with remaining parts taken from reference TRBV5-1 and TRBJ1-2, reads KAGVTQTPRYLIKTRGQQVTLSCSPISGHRSVSWYQQTPGQGLQFLFEYFSETQRNKGNFPGRFSGRQFSNSRSEMNVSTLELGDSALYLCASSLIQGGITSYTFGSGTRLTVV.

The J gene is TRBJ2-7, the V gene TRBV28; 12 nucleotides line up with TRBD2. With V trimmed by 5 bases and J by 3 bases, 2 bases remained unmatched. The CDR3 loop spans 14 amino acids. Per the germline V gene, CDR1 is MDHEN and CDR2 is SYDVKM. The CDR3 DNA reads as TGTGCCAGCAGTCTAGCGGGGGGGCACTACGAGCAGTACGTC. Translation: CASSLAGGHYEQYV.

The CDR3 here is CATSRDTLEAFF. Written as DNA, the CDR3 is TGTGCCACCAGCAGAGATACCCTTGAGGCTTTCTTT. V gene TRBV15 combines with J gene TRBJ1-1; D is unresolved. V was shortened by 0 bases and J by 11 bases, with 10 bases between the two germline ends. The length of the CDR3 is 12 residues. Per germline, CDR1 LNHNV and CDR2 YYDKDF (reference sequence).

The gene calls are TRBV5-1 and TRBJ2-5, with unresolved D. Germline V gene lookup returns CDR1 SGHRS and CDR2 YFSETQ. The CDR3 contains 13 residues. Deletions cut 1 base from V and 5 bases from J, with 9 bases between. The CDR3 coding sequence is TGCGCCAGCAGCTTGTATAGCTGGGAGACCCAGTACTTC. Its protein is CASSLYSWETQYF.

The rearrangement joins TRBV6-1 to TRBJ1-2; unclear D gene. V gave up 4 bases and J gave up 3 bases, with 15 bases separating them. Per germline, CDR1 MNHNS and CDR2 SASEGT. The CDR3 has 15 residues. CDR3 amino acids: CASSVQNPPDYGYTF. Written as DNA, the CDR3 is TGTGCCAGCAGTGTACAAAATCCACCAGACTATGGCTACACCTTC.

This rearrangement joins TRBV6-6 to TRBJ1-2, with 8 positions matching TRBD1. With 5 bases clipped from V and 5 bases from J, the junction kept 7 bases outside the gene matches. Germline V gives CDR1 MNHNY, CDR2 SVGAGI (reference sequence). The CDR3 is made up of 14 amino acids. CDR3 coding DNA: TGTGCCAGCAGTAAACGGACAGGGCGGTATGGCTACACCTTC. Its protein product is CASSKRTGRYGYTF.

The J gene is TRBJ2-3, the V gene TRBV7-9; D gene ambiguous. This CDR3 comprises 17 residues. Germline V gene lookup returns CDR1 SEHNR and CDR2 FQNEAQ (reference sequence). V lost 7 bases to trimming and J lost 2 bases, with 22 bases between them. CDR3 nucleotide sequence: TGTGCCAGCATTCCTGTATCTCCGTCAGGATACACAGATACGCAGTATTTT. Its protein product is CASIPVSPSGYTDTQYF.